This T cell receptor (beta chain) was documented in a study of cytomegalovirus exposure and HLA in healthy donors. Background on the study: Genotyping of 300 to 450 donors showed that around 86% belonged to the Caucasian-associated ancestry cluster.

This CDR3 has 16 residues. V gave up 4 bases and J gave up 2 bases, with 14 bases separating them. From germline, CDR1 is MGHRA and CDR2 YSYEKL. Primers for the PCR totalled 60 Vbeta and 13 Jbeta. Here immunoSEQ multiplex PCR was the method, and the copy in TCRdb shows in-frame clones only, minus some. Here the sample spans around 120,000 clones, about 75% being singletons. This clonotype was obtained from a man aged 55-75 years in good health and CMV-seropositive. The V call is TRBV4-1, the J call TRBJ2-2, with D possibly being TRBD2 (6 bases). The sequencing input was PBMCs. The chain's CDR3 is CASSPRGRTNTGELFF. As DNA, the CDR3 is TGCGCCAGCAGCCCGCGGGGACGGACTAACACCGGGGAGCTGTTTTTT.